This is a list of T cell receptor beta chains from one sample in a study of T cells in Graves' hyperthyroidism and ophthalmopathy. TCRdb redid the calling of the multiplex PCR reads with MiXCR, one entry per CDR3 protein. In the table there are nearly 600,000 distinct CDR3 sequences, 13% to 15% of which are singletons. The specimen was blood. These receptors were taken from a woman younger than 30 with Graves' ophthalmopathy. CDR3s include the opening cysteine and the closing phenylalanine or tryptophan. A D gene is named only where the DNA matches it firmly. Size is omitted from some rows. Given values are once, few, many or a class for expanded clones.

CDR3 protein,CDR3 DNA,J gene,D gene,clone size,V gene
CASSLSTLSYNEQFF,TGTGCCAGCAGCTTAAGCACCCTCTCCTACAATGAGCAGTTCTTC,TRBJ2-1,.,few,TRBV7-9
CAWSTPGAGDYGYTF,TGTGCCTGGAGTACCCCCGGGGCAGGAGACTATGGCTACACCTTC,TRBJ1-2,.,many,TRBV30
CATTGGAADTQYF,TGTGCCACCACCGGGGGAGCTGCAGATACGCAGTATTTT,TRBJ2-3,.,many,TRBV24-1
CASSASGLAPHEQYF,TGTGCCAGCAGCGCCTCGGGACTAGCGCCCCACGAGCAGTACTTC,TRBJ2-7,TRBD2,many,TRBV7-9
CASSTRLGTDTQYF,TGTGCCAGCAGCACCCGACTGGGCACAGATACGCAGTATTTT,TRBJ2-3,.,many,TRBV7-2
CASSLYTRETQYF,TGTGCCAGCAGCTTATATACCCGGGAGACCCAGTACTTC,TRBJ2-5,.,many,TRBV7-2
CASNTIGGNEKLFF,TGTGCCAGCAACACGATAGGGGGGAATGAAAAACTGTTTTTT,TRBJ1-4,.,few,TRBV6-1
CASSLGGFTEAFF,TGTGCCAGCAGTTTGGGGGGATTCACTGAAGCTTTCTTT,TRBJ1-1,.,many,TRBV27
CASSLPGTGFYEQYF,TGTGCCAGCAGTTTACCCGGGACAGGGTTCTACGAGCAGTACTTC,TRBJ2-7,TRBD1,.,TRBV28
CSARARKDRGETQYF,TGCAGTGCTAGAGCCCGAAAGGACAGGGGGGAGACCCAGTACTTC,TRBJ2-5,TRBD1,.,TRBV20-1
CSAEEGDRGYNEQFF,TGCAGTGCTGAGGAGGGGGACAGGGGCTACAATGAGCAGTTCTTC,TRBJ2-1,TRBD1,few,TRBV20-1
CASSLTGAGYNEQFF,TGTGCCAGCAGTTTGACAGGGGCCGGCTACAATGAGCAGTTCTTC,TRBJ2-1,TRBD1,few,TRBV13
CASSLIGLAKNIQYF,TGCGCCAGCAGCTTGATTGGGTTGGCCAAAAACATTCAGTACTTC,TRBJ2-4,.,many,TRBV5-1
CASSQEWTGDSYEQYF,TGCGCCAGCAGCCAAGAGTGGACAGGGGACTCCTACGAGCAGTACTTC,TRBJ2-7,TRBD1,few,TRBV4-1
CASSQLGGAQETQYF,TGTGCCAGCAGTCAACTAGGAGGGGCCCAAGAGACCCAGTACTTC,TRBJ2-5,.,.,TRBV28
CASSYSGNRNTEAFF,TGTGCCAGCAGTTACTCGGGGAACCGGAACACTGAAGCTTTCTTT,TRBJ1-1,.,many,TRBV6-5
CAVMAGSQPQHF,TGTGCCGTCATGGCAGGGAGTCAGCCCCAGCATTTT,TRBJ1-5,.,.,TRBV6-1
CASSNSGRGGELFF,TGTGCCAGCAGCAACAGCGGGAGGGGCGGGGAGCTGTTTTTT,TRBJ2-2,TRBD2,many,TRBV12-3/TRBV12-4
CASSLRGSRGVTQGNEQFF,TGCGCCAGCAGCCTAAGAGGGTCCAGGGGCGTAACACAGGGCAATGAGCAGTTCTTC,TRBJ2-1,.,few,TRBV4-1
CASSPAAGFLEQYF,TGTGCCAGCAGCCCCGCGGCAGGGTTTCTCGAGCAGTACTTC,TRBJ2-7,.,few,TRBV9
CSARDWTGTYEQYF,TGCAGTGCTAGAGATTGGACAGGGACCTACGAGCAGTACTTC,TRBJ2-7,TRBD1,many,TRBV20-1
CASSPTGGWNQPQHF,TGTGCCAGCAGTCCCACGGGGGGGTGGAATCAGCCCCAGCATTTT,TRBJ1-5,.,few,TRBV6-1
CASSQYSTGVVASYNEQFF,TGCGCCAGCAGCCAATACTCTACGGGAGTCGTAGCCTCCTACAATGAGCAGTTCTTC,TRBJ2-1,.,.,TRBV4-1
CASSYSSERGYGTDTQYF,TGTGCCAGCAGTTACTCGAGCGAGAGGGGTTACGGCACAGATACGCAGTATTTT,TRBJ2-3,.,many,TRBV6-2/TRBV6-3
CASSLSPNWGTEAFF,TGCGCCAGCAGCCTCTCACCGAACTGGGGTACTGAAGCTTTCTTT,TRBJ1-1,.,few,TRBV5-1
CASSLAWGSNQPQHF,TGTGCCAGCAGCTTAGCTTGGGGGAGCAATCAGCCCCAGCATTTT,TRBJ1-5,.,many,TRBV7-2
CASSHLGGSNQPQHF,TGTGCCAGCAGCCACCTAGGGGGCAGCAATCAGCCCCAGCATTTT,TRBJ1-5,TRBD1,many,TRBV3-1
CATRTGGYHNEQFF,TGTGCCACCCGGACGGGAGGGTACCACAATGAGCAGTTCTTC,TRBJ2-1,TRBD2,many,TRBV6-9
CASSIKARGSYNEQFF,TGTGCCAGTAGTATAAAGGCAAGGGGCTCCTACAATGAGCAGTTCTTC,TRBJ2-1,.,.,TRBV19
CATSDPQGAGGGYTF,TGTGCCACCAGTGATCCACAGGGGGCCGGGGGTGGCTACACCTTC,TRBJ1-2,TRBD1,few,TRBV24-1
CASSLEPQFYEQYF,TGTGCCAGCAGCTTAGAGCCGCAGTTCTACGAGCAGTACTTC,TRBJ2-7,.,many,TRBV7-2
CSASSEGHGQKQPQHF,TGCAGTGCTAGCAGCGAGGGTCACGGTCAAAAGCAGCCCCAGCATTTT,TRBJ1-5,.,many,TRBV20-1
CASSPATYTDTQYF,TGTGCCAGCAGTCCCGCAACCTACACAGATACGCAGTATTTT,TRBJ2-3,.,few,TRBV6-2/TRBV6-3
CSAVGQHQETQYF,TGCAGTGCTGTCGGACAACACCAAGAGACCCAGTACTTC,TRBJ2-5,.,many,TRBV20-1
CASSTTGGYGYTF,TGTGCCAGCAGTACGACGGGGGGCTATGGCTACACCTTC,TRBJ1-2,.,many,TRBV2
CATIKPGVQGDNSPLHF,TGTGCCACCATCAAGCCCGGTGTGCAGGGAGATAATTCACCCCTCCACTTT,TRBJ1-6,.,many,TRBV24-1
CSVDGGGYTF,TGCAGCGTTGACGGGGGAGGCTACACCTTC,TRBJ1-2,.,many,TRBV29-1
CASSIGQASYEQYF,TGTGCCAGTAGTATTGGGCAAGCGTCCTACGAGCAGTACTTC,TRBJ2-7,.,.,TRBV19
CSARENRASGRRSYNEQFF,TGCAGTGCTAGAGAGAATAGGGCTAGCGGGAGACGATCCTACAATGAGCAGTTCTTC,TRBJ2-1,TRBD2,.,TRBV20-1
CSVYGTSGYEQYF,TGCAGCGTTTACGGGACTAGCGGTTACGAGCAGTACTTC,TRBJ2-7,TRBD2,.,TRBV29-1
CASLRQHNQPQHF,TGTGCCAGCTTGAGGCAGCACAATCAGCCCCAGCATTTT,TRBJ1-5,.,many,TRBV6-1
CASSITGERGQPQHF,TGTGCCAGTAGTATTACAGGCGAGCGGGGTCAGCCCCAGCATTTT,TRBJ1-5,.,few,TRBV19
CSARSYRNVNEQFF,TGCAGTGCTAGGTCGTACAGGAATGTCAATGAGCAGTTCTTC,TRBJ2-1,.,few,TRBV20-1
CSVTGTSGRDYEQFF,TGCAGCGTCACTGGCACTAGCGGGAGAGACTACGAGCAGTTCTTC,TRBJ2-1,TRBD2,.,TRBV29-1
CASSWEGTHTDTQYF,TGTGCCAGCAGTTGGGAGGGGACACACACAGATACGCAGTATTTT,TRBJ2-3,.,many,TRBV6-5
CSVTGTGNYEQYF,TGCAGCGTTACCGGGACAGGGAACTACGAGCAGTACTTC,TRBJ2-7,TRBD1,many,TRBV29-1
CAWWVGQGNQPQHF,TGTGCCTGGTGGGTGGGGCAGGGCAATCAGCCCCAGCATTTT,TRBJ1-5,.,.,TRBV30